The sequence of this T cell receptor beta chain was determined in a study of T cells in Graves' hyperthyroidism and ophthalmopathy. For the study at large: Peripheral blood was obtained at initial diagnosis, preceding any treatment. Study conclusions and caveats: Ophthalmopathy was told apart from stable hyperthyroidism by a 13 V-J model.

Germline V gene lookup returns CDR1 MNHEY and CDR2 SVGAGI. The ends were cut back, 2 bases at V and 1 base at J, with 9 bases in the middle. The CDR3 extends over 14 amino acids. Amplification yielded TCR beta CDR3 regions, with RNA transcripts as the source. HTBI primers were the set used in a first-round RT-PCR of the TCR CDR3. Each CDR3 protein is one row after TCRdb ran MiXCR on the multiplex PCR reads. The sample consists of around 380,000 distinct CDR3 sequences, approximately 13% of them appearing once. This clonotype was recorded at least ten times. Antigen specificity is unknown. Ahead of any ophthalmopathy symptoms, the blood sample was obtained at the first diagnosis of hyperthyroidism.

The receptor was derived from a man aged 30-40 years with Graves' hyperthyroidism that later progressed to Graves' ophthalmopathy. The sequenced material came from blood. V is TRBV6-5 and J is TRBJ2-7; TRBD2 might be the D (5 bases). The CDR3 sequence is CASSYASGSYEQYF. CDR3 bases: TGTGCCAGCAGTTACGCGAGCGGTTCCTACGAGCAGTACTTC.